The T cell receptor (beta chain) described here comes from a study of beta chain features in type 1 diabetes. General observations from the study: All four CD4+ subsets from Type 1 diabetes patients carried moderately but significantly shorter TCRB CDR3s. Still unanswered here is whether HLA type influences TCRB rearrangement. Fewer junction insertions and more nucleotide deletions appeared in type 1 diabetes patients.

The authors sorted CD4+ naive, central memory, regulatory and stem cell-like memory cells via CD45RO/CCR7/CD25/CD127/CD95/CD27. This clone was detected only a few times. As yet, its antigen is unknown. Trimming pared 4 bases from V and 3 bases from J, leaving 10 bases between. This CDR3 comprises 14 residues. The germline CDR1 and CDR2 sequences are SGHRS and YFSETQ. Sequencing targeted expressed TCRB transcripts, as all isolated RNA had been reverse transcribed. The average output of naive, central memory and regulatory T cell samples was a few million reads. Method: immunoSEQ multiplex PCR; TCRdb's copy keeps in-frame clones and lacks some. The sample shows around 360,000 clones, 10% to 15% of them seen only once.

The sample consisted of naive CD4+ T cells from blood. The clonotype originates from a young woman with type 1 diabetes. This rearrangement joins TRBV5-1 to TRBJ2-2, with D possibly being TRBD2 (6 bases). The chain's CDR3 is CASSTGEDTGELFF. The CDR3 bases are TGCGCCAGCAGCACGGGGGAAGACACCGGGGAGCTGTTTTTT. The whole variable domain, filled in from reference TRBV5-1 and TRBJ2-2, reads KAGVTQTPRYLIKTRGQQVTLSCSPISGHRSVSWYQQTPGQGLQFLFEYFSETQRNKGNFPGRFSGRQFSNSRSEMNVSTLELGDSALYLCASSTGEDTGELFFGEGSRLTVL.